Presented here are 9 T cell receptor beta chains from one specimen sequenced in a study of response to subunit inactivated influenza vaccine. Each CDR3 protein is one row after TCRdb ran MiXCR on the RT-PCR reads. Seen here are roughly 650,000 distinct CDR3 sequences, 11% to 15% observed once, and the top ten hold roughly 7.2%. This sample comprised PBMCs from blood, obtained roughly 15 days before vaccination. The receptors shown here come from a man aged 50 to 59 who received an inactivated influenza vaccine.

This clonotype was seen more than once but under ten times. The gene calls are TRBV7-6 and TRBJ2-2; D may be TRBD1 (6 bases). The germline V gene has CDR1 SGHVS and CDR2 FNYEAQ. The V and J ends lost 1 base and 7 bases respectively, with 16 bases between them. There are 16 residues in the CDR3. CDR3 sequence (DNA): TGTGCCAGCAGCTTAGGCGGGTCAGGGGTCGACGGGGAGCTGTTTTTT. Protein: CASSLGGSGVDGELFF.

The chain recombines TRBV11-2 with TRBJ2-7, with 12 bases identical to TRBD2. CDR1 is SGHAT, CDR2 FQNNGV, per germline. V was clipped by 1 base and J by 7 bases; unmatched bases: 5. This CDR3 region has 15 residues. The CDR3: CASSLGLAGGKEQYF. DNA of the CDR3: TGTGCCAGCAGCTTAGGCCTAGCGGGAGGGAAAGAGCAGTACTTC.

The chain links TRBV7-2 to TRBJ2-2; 8 bases match TRBD2. This CDR3 region has 12 residues. J lost 13 bases, V lost 5 bases, and 6 bases had no gene match. Germline V gives CDR1 SGHTA, CDR2 FQGNSA. The CDR3 DNA sequence: TGTGCCAGCAGCACCGGGACTAGAACGCTGTTTTTT. It yields the protein CASSTGTRTLFF.

The V gene is TRBV11-2, the J gene TRBJ2-7, with 8 bases identical to TRBD2. Trimming removed 5 bases from V and 3 bases from J; junction bases left unmatched: 6. Germline CDR1 SGHAT, CDR2 FQNNGV. This CDR3 is built from 14 residues. The CDR3 is CASSPPGLGYEQYF. As DNA, the CDR3 is TGTGCCAGCAGCCCCCCGGGACTAGGCTACGAGCAGTACTTC. The full variable domain, its missing parts supplied by reference TRBV11-2 and TRBJ2-7, is EAGVAQSPRYKIIEKRQSVAFWCNPISGHATLYWYQQILGQGPKLLIQFQNNGVVDDSQLPKDRFSAERLKGVDSTLKIQPAKLEDSAVYLCASSPPGLGYEQYFGPGTRLTVT.

This chain uses TRBV28 with TRBJ2-4; D not certain. V was pared by 3 bases and J by 3 bases, with 15 bases between. This CDR3 is built from 16 residues. Germline-derived CDR1 and CDR2 are MDHEN and SYDVKM. CDR3 DNA sequence: TGTGCCAGCAGTTTTGAAGTCCTGGAAGACAAAAACATTCAGTACTTC. This codes for CASSFEVLEDKNIQYF.

This clonotype was found a few times. The V and J genes are TRBV7-9 and TRBJ2-1, with a tentative D call TRBD1 (5 bases). V lost 4 bases and J lost 5, with 18 bases in between. Germline values: CDR1 SEHNR, CDR2 FQNEAQ (reference sequence). CDR3 length equals 16 residues. CDR3 amino acids: CASSSIVGRVNNEQFF. CDR3 coding DNA: TGTGCCAGCAGCTCAATTGTGGGCAGGGTAAACAATGAGCAGTTCTTC. Full variable domain (rest looked up from reference TRBV7-9 and TRBJ2-1): DTGVSQNPRHKITKRGQNVTFRCDPISEHNRLYWYRQTLGQGPEFLTYFQNEAQLEKSRLLSDRFSAERPKGSFSTLEIQRTEQGDSAMYLCASSSIVGRVNNEQFFGPGTRLTVL.

This chain uses TRBV10-3 with TRBJ2-3; 8 bases agree with TRBD1. Germline V lookup: CDR1 ENHRY, CDR2 SYGVKD. This CDR3 spans 15 amino acids. The V gene end was trimmed by 10 bases and the J gene end by 0 bases; junction bases not matched to a gene: 9. The CDR3 DNA reads TGTGCCACAGGACAGGGTCAAACTAGCACAGATACGCAGTATTTT. Amino acid sequence: CATGQGQTSTDTQYF.

The chain has TRBV4-1 and TRBJ1-2; 9 nucleotides agree with TRBD1. The CDR3 covers 16 residues. Germline CDR1 is MGHRA and CDR2 is YSYEKL. The junction had 11 bases not matched to a gene; V was cut back by 3 bases and J by 6 bases. CDR3 amino acids: CASSQESNRGRNGYTF. The CDR3 coding sequence is TGCGCCAGCAGCCAGGAATCGAACAGGGGGCGCAATGGCTACACCTTC.

This clonotype was detected only once. The genes are TRBV2 and TRBJ2-2, with a weak D call TRBD1 (7 bases). In germline, CDR1 is SNHLY, CDR2 FYNNEI. The ends were cut back, 7 bases at V and 5 bases at J, with 14 bases in the middle. This CDR3 is 14 amino acids long. CDR3 region: CASNGQAGTGELFF. DNA of the CDR3: TGTGCCAGCAACGGACAGGCGGGGACCGGGGAGCTGTTTTTT.